The entry that follows covers one T cell receptor (beta chain) sequence. Its specificity is not known. The assay was immunoSEQ multiplex PCR, and TCRdb's table has in-frame clones only and misses some. The repertoire consists of fewer than 150,000 clones, with roughly 87% occurring once and the leading ten covering about 1.5%. These data originate in a study of T cell responses to AZD1222 COVID-19 vaccine. Study-wide results and limits: Females made up more of the donors, who were largely white British, and clonal diversity may have come out too low. Samples come after the peak T cell response, not at day 14. Nearly half of the spike-specific TCRs reportedly recognize variant regions that carry no mutations.

This CDR3 region has 14 residues. The V gene's germline CDR1 is SGHRS and CDR2 YFSETQ. Trimming removed 4 bases from V and 2 bases from J; junction bases left unmatched: 4. This chain uses TRBV5-1 with TRBJ1-1; 8 bases match TRBD1. The TCR sequence derives from an adult in good health. The starting material was peripheral blood, obtained on day 0 of AZD1222 vaccination. For the CDR3, the DNA is TGCGCCAGCAGCCTGACAGGGGCAAACACTGAAGCTTTCTTT. Encoded protein: CASSLTGANTEAFF.